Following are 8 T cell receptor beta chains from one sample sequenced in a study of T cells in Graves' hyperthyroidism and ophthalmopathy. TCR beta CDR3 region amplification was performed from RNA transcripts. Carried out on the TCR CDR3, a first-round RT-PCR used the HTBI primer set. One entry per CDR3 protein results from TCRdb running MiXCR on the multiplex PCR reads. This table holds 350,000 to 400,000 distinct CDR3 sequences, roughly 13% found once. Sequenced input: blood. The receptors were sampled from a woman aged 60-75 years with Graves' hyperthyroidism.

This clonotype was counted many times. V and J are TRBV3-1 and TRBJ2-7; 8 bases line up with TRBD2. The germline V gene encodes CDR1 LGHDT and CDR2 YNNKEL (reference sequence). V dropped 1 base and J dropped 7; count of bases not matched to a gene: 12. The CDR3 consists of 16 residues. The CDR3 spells CASSQAKPGGLGEQYF. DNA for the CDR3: TGTGCCAGCAGCCAAGCCAAACCGGGGGGGTTGGGAGAGCAGTACTTC.

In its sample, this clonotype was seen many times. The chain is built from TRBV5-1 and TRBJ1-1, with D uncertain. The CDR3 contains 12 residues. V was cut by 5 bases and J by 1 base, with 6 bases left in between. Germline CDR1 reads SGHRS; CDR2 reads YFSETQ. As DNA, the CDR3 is TGCGCCAGCAGGCTCGAGAACACTGAAGCTTTCTTT. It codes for CASRLENTEAFF.

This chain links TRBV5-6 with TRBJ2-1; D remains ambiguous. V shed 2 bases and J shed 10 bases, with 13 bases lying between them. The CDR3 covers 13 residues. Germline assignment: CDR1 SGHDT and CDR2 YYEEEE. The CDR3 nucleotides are TGTGCCAGCAGCTTAGGGCTAGTAGCCGAGCAGTTCTTC. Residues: CASSLGLVAEQFF.

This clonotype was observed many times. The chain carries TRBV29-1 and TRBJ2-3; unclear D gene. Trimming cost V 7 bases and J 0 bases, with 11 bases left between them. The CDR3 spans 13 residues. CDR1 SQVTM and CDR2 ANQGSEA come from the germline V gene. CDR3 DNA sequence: TGCAGCGGTAGTGCCGTTAGCACAGATACGCAGTATTTT. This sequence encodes CSGSAVSTDTQYF.

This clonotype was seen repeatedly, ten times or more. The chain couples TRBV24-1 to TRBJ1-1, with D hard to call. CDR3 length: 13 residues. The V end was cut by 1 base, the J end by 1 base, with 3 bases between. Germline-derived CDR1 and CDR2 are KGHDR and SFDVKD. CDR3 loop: CATSDFWNTEAFF. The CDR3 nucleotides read TGTGCCACCAGTGATTTCTGGAACACTGAAGCTTTCTTT.

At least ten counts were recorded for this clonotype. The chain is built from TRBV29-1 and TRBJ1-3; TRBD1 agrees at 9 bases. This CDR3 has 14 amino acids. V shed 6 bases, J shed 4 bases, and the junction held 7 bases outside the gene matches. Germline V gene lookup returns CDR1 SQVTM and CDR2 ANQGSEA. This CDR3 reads CSVTGQGKGNTIYF. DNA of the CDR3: TGCAGCGTCACGGGACAGGGAAAAGGAAACACCATATATTTT.

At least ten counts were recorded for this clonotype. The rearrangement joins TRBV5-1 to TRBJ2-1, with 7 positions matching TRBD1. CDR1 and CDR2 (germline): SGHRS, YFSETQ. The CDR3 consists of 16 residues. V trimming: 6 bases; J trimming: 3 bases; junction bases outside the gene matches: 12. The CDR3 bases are TGCGCCAGCATGAAAGTATATAGGGGGCGCTACAATGAGCAGTTCTTC. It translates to CASMKVYRGRYNEQFF.

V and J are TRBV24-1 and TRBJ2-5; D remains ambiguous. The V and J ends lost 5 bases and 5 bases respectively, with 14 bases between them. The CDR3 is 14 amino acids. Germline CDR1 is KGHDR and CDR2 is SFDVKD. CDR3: CATSAEGMSETQYF. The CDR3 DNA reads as TGTGCCACCAGTGCTGAAGGGATGTCGGAGACCCAGTACTTC.